The rows below give T cell receptor beta chains drawn from one sample of a study of blood T cell repertoires in COVID-19. Using immunoSEQ multiplex PCR, the repertoire was profiled, and TCRdb retains in-frame clones only, with some absent. The sample lists about 310,000 clones, around 86% occurring once. Sequenced sample: peripheral blood. Every receptor here comes from a man aged 45-65 years with active or convalescent COVID-19. CDR3s include the opening cysteine and the closing phenylalanine or tryptophan. Each record gives: D gene, J gene, clone size, V gene, CDR3 DNA, CDR3 protein. The D gene is left open where the match is weak. Rows give clone size only sometimes, using once, few, many, or a class for an expanded clone.

NA TRBJ1-5 once TRBV18 TGTGCCAGCTCACCAGCAGGACAAAGCTATAGCAATCAGCCCCAGCATTTT CASSPAGQSYSNQPQHF
NA TRBJ1-4 NA TRBV7-9 TGTGCCAGCAGCCTGTCCAAGCTTAATGAAAAACTGTTTTTT CASSLSKLNEKLFF
TRBD2 TRBJ2-1 NA TRBV10-3 TGTGCCATCACCCCAGGACTAGCGGGAGGGCCTTGGTTCTTC CAITPGLAGGPWFF
NA TRBJ1-6 NA TRBV5-1 TGCGCCAGCAGCTTGGATGGGACAACGGTTTCACCCCTCCACTTT CASSLDGTTVSPLHF
NA TRBJ1-1 NA TRBV27 TGTGCCAGCAGCCAGGCTTTCTTT CASSQAFF
NA TRBJ1-2 NA TRBV28 TGTGCCAACTGGGCCAGTACCTATGGCTACACCTTC CANWASTYGYTF
TRBD1 TRBJ1-5 NA TRBV2 TGTGCCAGCAGCCTTGGACAGGGCAATCAGCCCCAGCATTTT CASSLGQGNQPQHF
TRBD2 TRBJ2-1 once TRBV28 TGTGCCAGCAGTGCTATTTCCAGCGGGAGGGCCTTCTACAGTGAGCAGTTCTTC CASSAISSGRAFYSEQFF
TRBD1 TRBJ1-6 NA TRBV3-1/TRBV3-2 TGTGCCAGCAGCCCGGGACAGGGGGATTCACCCCTCCACTTT CASSPGQGDSPLHF
NA TRBJ1-1 NA TRBV4-1 TGCGCCAGCAGCCAAGAAGTGGGCGAGAACACTGAAGCTTTCTTT CASSQEVGENTEAFF
NA TRBJ1-6 NA TRBV7-2 TGTGCCAGCAGCTACCGGGGGGGACGGAATTCACCCCTCCACTTT CASSYRGGRNSPLHF
NA TRBJ1-4 NA TRBV30 TGTGCCTGGTCTCCCCCCCGGGGGAGGTATATACTGTTTTTT CAWSPPRGRYILFF
TRBD1 TRBJ1-1 NA TRBV5-1 TGCGCCAGCAGCTTGGTGAGGGCAGGGGGCACTGAAGCTTTCTTT CASSLVRAGGTEAFF
TRBD1 TRBJ1-4 NA TRBV28 TGTGCCAGCAGTGTGACAGGGGGCGAGGGTGAAAAACTGTTTTTT CASSVTGGEGEKLFF
NA TRBJ1-1 NA TRBV7-2 TGTGCCAGCAGCTTAGGTCGGGCTGAAGCTTTCTTT CASSLGRAEAFF
TRBD1 TRBJ2-7 NA TRBV18 TGTGCCAGCTCACAGGACAGGGCATACGAGCAGTACTTC CASSQDRAYEQYF
TRBD1 TRBJ2-1 NA TRBV5-4 TGTGCCAGCAGCTCGAGGGGAGTACCGGGACAGGGATACAATGAGCAGTTCTTC CASSSRGVPGQGYNEQFF
TRBD1 TRBJ2-7 NA TRBV6-5 TGTGCCAGCAGCGCCTCCGGGACAGGGACCTACGAGCAGTACTTC CASSASGTGTYEQYF
TRBD2 TRBJ2-5 NA TRBV6-1 TGTGCCAGCAGTGAAGGGGCTAGCGGGGGGGCAGGTGAGACCCAGTACTTC CASSEGASGGAGETQYF
NA TRBJ2-5 NA TRBV5-6 TGTGCCAGCAGCCGGGTGGGGGCCGGGGAAGAGACCCAGTACTTC CASSRVGAGEETQYF
TRBD1 TRBJ2-7 NA TRBV6-5 TGTGCCAGCAGGCCCGCCGCTGGGGACAGGGAGTACTTC CASRPAAGDREYF
TRBD2 TRBJ2-3 NA TRBV4-2 TGTGCCAGCAGCCGAAGCGGGGGGGACACAGATACGCAGTATTTT CASSRSGGDTDTQYF
NA TRBJ1-6 NA TRBV5-8 TGTGCCAGCAGCAACCGACACGATTCACCCCTCCACTTT CASSNRHDSPLHF
NA TRBJ2-2 NA TRBV2 TGTGCCAGCAGTGATTTCTATGTCGGGGAGCTGTTTTTT CASSDFYVGELFF
TRBD1 TRBJ1-3 NA TRBV28 TGTGCCAGCAGTTTATTCACAGGGGGCGGAAACACCATATATTTT CASSLFTGGGNTIYF
TRBD1 TRBJ1-2 once TRBV19 TGTGCCAGTAGTAGCGGACAGGGTACTTTTTATGGCTACACCTTC CASSSGQGTFYGYTF
NA TRBJ1-2 NA TRBV28 TGTGCCAGCAGTTCCACCGACAGGATATATGGCTACACCTTC CASSSTDRIYGYTF
NA TRBJ2-3 NA TRBV24-1 TGTGCCACCAGTGCCGGGGGTACAGATACGCAGTATTTT CATSAGGTDTQYF
NA TRBJ1-2 NA TRBV29-1 TGCAGCGGACAGGAACCTAACTATGGCTACACCTTC CSGQEPNYGYTF
TRBD1 TRBJ2-5 NA TRBV4-3 TGCGCCAGCAGCCAGGGACAGGGGGCAGAGACCCAGTACTTC CASSQGQGAETQYF
TRBD1 TRBJ1-2 NA TRBV11-1 TGTGCCAGCAGCTTCACTGATGCAGGGGGCCACACCTTC CASSFTDAGGHTF
TRBD1 TRBJ2-3 once TRBV29-1 TGCAGCGTTGGAAGGGGGACAGGGACCACAGATACGCAGTATTTT CSVGRGTGTTDTQYF
TRBD1 TRBJ1-1 NA TRBV4-2 TGTGCCAGCAGCCAACAAAATCTTGGACAGGGGGAAACTGAAGCTTTCTTT CASSQQNLGQGETEAFF
NA TRBJ1-1 NA TRBV7-2 TGTGCCAGCAGCTTATTAGTAGACACTGAAGCTTTCTTT CASSLLVDTEAFF
TRBD1 TRBJ1-2 NA TRBV28 TGTGCCAGCAGCTCCCCCGGACAGGGCTATGGCTACACCTTC CASSSPGQGYGYTF
TRBD1 TRBJ2-2 NA TRBV7-3 TGTGCCAGCACCGACAGGGGGAACACCGGGGAGCTGTTTTTT CASTDRGNTGELFF
TRBD1 TRBJ1-3 NA TRBV30 TGTGCCTGGAGTTCCCGGACAGGTTCAGGAAACACCATATATTTT CAWSSRTGSGNTIYF
NA TRBJ2-7 NA TRBV28 TGTGCCAGCACTCATGGAGGGGGCCACGAGCAGTACTTC CASTHGGGHEQYF
NA TRBJ2-2 NA TRBV6-4 TGTGCCAGCAGGCGGGACTCCTCGAACACCGGGGAGCTGTTTTTT CASRRDSSNTGELFF
NA TRBJ1-2 NA TRBV5-3 TGTGCCAGAACCGAAGACAGGACCTCTAACTATGGCTACACCTTC CARTEDRTSNYGYTF
NA TRBJ2-3 NA TRBV7-3 TGTGCCAGCAGCTTTTTCTCGGCGGGCACAGATACGCAGTATTTT CASSFFSAGTDTQYF
NA TRBJ1-2 NA TRBV7-9 TGTGCCAGCAGCTTAAAGGGAGACGGGACTAGAGGCTACACCTTC CASSLKGDGTRGYTF
NA TRBJ1-2 NA TRBV18 TGTGCCAGCTCACCGGAGGGACACTATGGCTACACCTTC CASSPEGHYGYTF
NA TRBJ2-2 NA TRBV4-2 TGTGCCAGCAGCCCCAGGGCATCCGGGGAGCTGTTTTTT CASSPRASGELFF
TRBD2 TRBJ2-1 once TRBV27 TGTGCCAGCAGTTTAAGTGGGAGGGGATACAATGAGCAGTTCTTC CASSLSGRGYNEQFF
TRBD2 TRBJ2-2 NA TRBV7-3 TGTGCCAGCAGCTCCGGACTAGCGGGAGGCACCGGGGAGCTGTTTTTT CASSSGLAGGTGELFF
TRBD2 TRBJ2-7 NA TRBV7-8 TGTGCCAGCAGCTCCGGGACTAGCCCCCACGAGCAGTACTTC CASSSGTSPHEQYF
TRBD1 TRBJ2-5 once TRBV9 TGTGCCAGCAGCTCCCGACAGGGGGCACCTGAAGAGACCCAGTACTTC CASSSRQGAPEETQYF
TRBD1 TRBJ2-7 NA TRBV5-1 TGCGCCAGCAGCTTGGCGGGACAGCCGTACGAGCAGTACTTC CASSLAGQPYEQYF
NA TRBJ1-1 NA TRBV6-1 TGTGCCAGCAGTGAAGCGCTTCAGGCGTTCACTGAAGCTTTCTTT CASSEALQAFTEAFF
NA TRBJ1-2 NA TRBV28 TGTGCCAGCAGTACGGGAGTTGAGGGGAGCGGCTACACCTTC CASSTGVEGSGYTF
NA TRBJ1-4 NA TRBV6-4 TGTGCCGGAGAACTCGGTGAAAAACTGTTTTTT CAGELGEKLFF
TRBD1 TRBJ1-2 NA TRBV25-1 TGTGCCAGCAGTCTCACAGGACAGGGAGTTTCCTACACCTTC CASSLTGQGVSYTF
NA TRBJ1-5 NA TRBV19 TGTGCCAGTAGGGGCGACAGGAAGAGCAATCAGCCCCAGCATTTT CASRGDRKSNQPQHF
TRBD1 TRBJ1-2 NA TRBV7-2 TGTGCCAGCAGCTTAGTAACAGGGGATGGCTACACCTTC CASSLVTGDGYTF
NA TRBJ1-4 few TRBV7-9 TGTGCCAGCAGCTCCAGAGGAACTAATGAAAAACTGTTTTTT CASSSRGTNEKLFF
NA TRBJ1-1 NA TRBV30 TGTGCCTGGAGTGTAGGGGGATTTGAAGCTTTCTTT CAWSVGGFEAFF
NA TRBJ1-5 once TRBV6-2/TRBV6-3 TGTGCCAGCAGTCTGCAGGGGCGGGAGCCCCAGCATTTT CASSLQGREPQHF
TRBD2 TRBJ2-5 NA TRBV18 TGTGCCAGCTCAGTCTCAGCGGGAGGGGTAAAGACCCAGTACTTC CASSVSAGGVKTQYF
TRBD1 TRBJ2-5 NA TRBV18 TGTGCCAGCTCACTAGGGACAGGGGGCTCATCGGAGACCCAGTACTTC CASSLGTGGSSETQYF